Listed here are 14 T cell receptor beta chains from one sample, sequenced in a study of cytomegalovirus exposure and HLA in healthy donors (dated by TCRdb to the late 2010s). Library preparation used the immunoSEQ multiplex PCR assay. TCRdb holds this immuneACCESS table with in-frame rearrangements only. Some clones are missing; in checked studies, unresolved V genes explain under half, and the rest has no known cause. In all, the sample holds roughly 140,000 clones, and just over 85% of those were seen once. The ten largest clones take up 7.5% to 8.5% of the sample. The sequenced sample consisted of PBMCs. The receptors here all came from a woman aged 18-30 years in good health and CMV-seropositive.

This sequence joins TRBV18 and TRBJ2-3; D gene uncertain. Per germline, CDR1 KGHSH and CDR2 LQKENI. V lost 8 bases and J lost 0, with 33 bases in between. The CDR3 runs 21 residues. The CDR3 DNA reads TGTGCCAGCCCCGAGATCCGTCTGAATTCACGTCTCCGTGCTAGCACAGATACGCAGTATTTT. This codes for CASPEIRLNSRLRASTDTQYF.

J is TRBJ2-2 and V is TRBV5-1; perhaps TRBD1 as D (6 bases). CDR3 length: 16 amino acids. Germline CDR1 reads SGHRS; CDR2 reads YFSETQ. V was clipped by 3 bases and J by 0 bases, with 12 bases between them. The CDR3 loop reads CASSSYGTTNTGELFF. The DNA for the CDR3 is TGCGCCAGCAGCTCGTACGGGACAACGAACACCGGGGAGCTGTTTTTT.

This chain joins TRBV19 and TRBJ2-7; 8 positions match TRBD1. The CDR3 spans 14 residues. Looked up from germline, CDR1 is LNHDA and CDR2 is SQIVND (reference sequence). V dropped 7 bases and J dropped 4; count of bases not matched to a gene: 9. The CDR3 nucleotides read TGTGCCAGTAATAAACCGGGACAGGCGTACGAGCAGTACTTC. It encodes CASNKPGQAYEQYF.

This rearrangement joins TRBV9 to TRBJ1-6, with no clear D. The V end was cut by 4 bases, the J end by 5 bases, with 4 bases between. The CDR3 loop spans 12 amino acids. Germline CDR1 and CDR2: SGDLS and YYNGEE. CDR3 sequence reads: CASSSDNSPLHF. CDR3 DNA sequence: TGTGCCAGCAGCTCGGATAATTCACCCCTCCACTTT.

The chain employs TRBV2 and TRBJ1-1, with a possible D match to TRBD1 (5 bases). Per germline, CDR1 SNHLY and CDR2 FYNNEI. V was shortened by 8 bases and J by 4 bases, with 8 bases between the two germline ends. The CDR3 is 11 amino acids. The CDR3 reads CASGRGTEAFF. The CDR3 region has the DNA TGTGCCAGCGGTAGGGGCACTGAAGCTTTCTTT.

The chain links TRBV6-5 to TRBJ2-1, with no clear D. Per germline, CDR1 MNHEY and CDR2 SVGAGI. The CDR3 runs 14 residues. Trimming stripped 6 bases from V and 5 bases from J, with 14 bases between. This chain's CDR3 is CASSPFTPNNEQFF. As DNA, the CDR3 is TGTGCCAGCAGCCCGTTTACCCCTAACAATGAGCAGTTCTTC.

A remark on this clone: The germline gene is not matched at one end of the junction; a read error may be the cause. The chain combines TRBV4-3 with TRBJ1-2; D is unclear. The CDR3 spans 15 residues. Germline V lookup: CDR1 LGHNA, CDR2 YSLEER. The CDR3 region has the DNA TGCGCCAGCAGCCAAGATAGAAGGCACCTAGGAAAGGTTGCCTTC. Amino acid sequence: CASSQDRRHLGKVAF.

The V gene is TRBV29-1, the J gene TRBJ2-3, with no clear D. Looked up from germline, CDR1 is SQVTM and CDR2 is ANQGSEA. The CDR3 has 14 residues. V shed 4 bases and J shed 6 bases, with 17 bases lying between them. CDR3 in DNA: TGCAGCGTTGCCAGGTCAGCCATGGCGGATACGCAGTATTTT. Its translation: CSVARSAMADTQYF.

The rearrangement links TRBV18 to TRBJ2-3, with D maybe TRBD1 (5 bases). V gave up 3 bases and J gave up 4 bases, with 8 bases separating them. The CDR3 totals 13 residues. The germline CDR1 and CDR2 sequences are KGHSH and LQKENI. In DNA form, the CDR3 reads TGTGCCAGCTCACCGCGACAGCCAGATACGCAGTATTTT. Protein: CASSPRQPDTQYF.

Written as DNA, the CDR3 is TGTGCCAGCAGCCTTAATGAAAAACTGTTTTTT. Residues: CASSLNEKLFF. V usage is TRBV11-2 and J usage is TRBJ1-4; the D is unclear. Germline CDR1 reads SGHAT; CDR2 reads FQNNGV. Trimming took off 5 bases at V and 4 bases at J, with 2 bases between the two ends. This CDR3 is built from 11 residues.

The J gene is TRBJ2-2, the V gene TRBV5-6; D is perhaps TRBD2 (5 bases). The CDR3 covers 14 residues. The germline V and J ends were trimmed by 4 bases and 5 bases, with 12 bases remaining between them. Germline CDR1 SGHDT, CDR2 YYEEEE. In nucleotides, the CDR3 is TGTGCCAGCAGCCTCGGCGGGTGGACCGGGGAGCTGTTTTTT. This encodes CASSLGGWTGELFF. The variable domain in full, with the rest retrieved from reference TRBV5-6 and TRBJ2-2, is DAGVTQSPTHLIKTRGQQVTLRCSPKSGHDTVSWYQQALGQGPQFIFQYYEEEERQRGNFPDRFSGHQFPNYSSELNVNALLLGDSALYLCASSLGGWTGELFFGEGSRLTVL.

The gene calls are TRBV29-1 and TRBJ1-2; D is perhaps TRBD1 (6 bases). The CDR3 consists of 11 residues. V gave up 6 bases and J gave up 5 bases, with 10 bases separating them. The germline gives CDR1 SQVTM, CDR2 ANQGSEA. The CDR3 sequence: CSVGTRYGYTF. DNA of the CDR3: TGCAGCGTAGGGACACGGTATGGCTACACCTTC.

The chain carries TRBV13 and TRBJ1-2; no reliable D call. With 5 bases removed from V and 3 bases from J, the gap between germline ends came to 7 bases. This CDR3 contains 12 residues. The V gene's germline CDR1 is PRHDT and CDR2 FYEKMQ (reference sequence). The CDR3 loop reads CASSGRDYGYTF. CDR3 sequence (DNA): TGTGCCAGCAGCGGGAGGGACTATGGCTACACCTTC. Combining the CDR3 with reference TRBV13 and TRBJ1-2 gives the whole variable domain AAGVIQSPRHLIKEKRETATLKCYPIPRHDTVYWYQQGPGQDPQFLISFYEKMQSDKGSIPDRFSAQQFSDYHSELNMSSLELGDSALYFCASSGRDYGYTFGSGTRLTVV.

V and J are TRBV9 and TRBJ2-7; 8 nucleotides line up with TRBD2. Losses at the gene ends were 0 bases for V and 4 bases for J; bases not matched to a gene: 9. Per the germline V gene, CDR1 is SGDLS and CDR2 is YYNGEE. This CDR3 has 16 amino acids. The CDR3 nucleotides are TGTGCCAGCAGCGTAGTATCGACTAGCGAGAGGTACGAGCAGTACTTC. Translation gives CASSVVSTSERYEQYF.